The 30 T cell receptor beta chains below all came from one sample that was sequenced in a study of blood T cells in healthy people across ages. A second about 6 to 12 cycle PCR used barcoded and J-beta primers. Via MiXCR, TCRdb re-called the 5' RACE reads, giving one row per CDR3 protein. The repertoire has 600,000 or so distinct CDR3 sequences, about 30% of them found once; the top ten carry around 14%. Sequencing was carried out using blood. The receptors derive from a woman of 80 years or more in good health.

This clonotype was found many times. The chain joins TRBV20-1 to TRBJ2-3, with 11 positions matching TRBD2. The CDR3 has 16 amino acids. J gave up 1 base and V 4 bases, and 7 bases lay outside the gene matches. Germline V CDR1 and CDR2: DFQATT, SNEGSKA (reference sequence). The DNA for the CDR3 is TGCAGTGCTATAAACCCGACTAGCGGGGGCACAGATACGCAGTATTTT. Its protein is CSAINPTSGGTDTQYF.

The gene calls are TRBV4-1 and TRBJ1-4; D ambiguous. The V and J ends lost 0 bases and 3 bases respectively, with 14 bases between them. From germline, CDR1 is MGHRA and CDR2 YSYEKL. This CDR3 contains 17 residues. The CDR3 sequence is CASSQDGYETANEKLFF. The DNA of the CDR3 is TGCGCCAGCAGCCAAGACGGGTACGAGACGGCTAATGAAAAACTGTTTTTT.

The V and J genes are TRBV19 and TRBJ2-7; 7 nucleotides align to TRBD1. V shed 6 bases, J shed 4 bases, and the junction held 9 bases outside the gene matches. Per the germline V gene, CDR1 is LNHDA and CDR2 is SQIVND (reference sequence). The length of the CDR3 is 14 residues. This CDR3 reads CASRPAGTVYEQYF. The CDR3 DNA is TGTGCCAGTAGGCCGGCCGGGACAGTATACGAGCAGTACTTC.

This clonotype was detected ten times or more. The chain couples TRBV10-3 to TRBJ1-2; D not resolved. Germline CDR1 is ENHRY and CDR2 is SYGVKD. Trimming took 5 bases from V and 6 from J, leaving 10 bases between them. CDR3 length: 12 amino acids. For the CDR3, the DNA is TGTGCCATCAGTCCAGTCGGGGATGGCTACACCTTC. Translating gives CAISPVGDGYTF.

This clonotype has just one count. The chain employs TRBV14 and TRBJ1-3; D is possibly TRBD1 (5 bases). Trimming left V 5 bases short and J 3 bases short, with 17 bases between. This CDR3 contains 16 residues. CDR1 SGHDN and CDR2 FVKESK come from the germline V gene. CDR3 amino acids: CASSWGRMIFGNTIYF. The CDR3 region has the DNA TGTGCCAGCAGCTGGGGACGAATGATCTTTGGAAACACCATATATTTT.

This clonotype was observed a handful of times. This chain uses TRBV30 with TRBJ2-1; D could derive from TRBD1 or TRBD2 (5 bases each). The CDR3 has 14 residues. V was cut by 4 bases and J by 0 bases, with 10 bases left in between. Germline assignment: CDR1 GTSNPN and CDR2 SVGIG (reference sequence). The CDR3 sequence: CAWNPGSSYNEQFF. The CDR3 region has the DNA TGTGCCTGGAATCCAGGGAGCTCCTACAATGAGCAGTTCTTC. The full variable domain, completed using reference TRBV30 and TRBJ2-1, is SQTIHQWPATLVQPVGSPLSLECTVEGTSNPNLYWYRQAAGRGLQLLFYSVGIGQISSEVPQNLSASRPQDRQFILSSKKLLLSDSGFYLCAWNPGSSYNEQFFGPGTRLTVL.

This clonotype was picked up a small number of times. A read error may explain this, as a much larger clone is one base away. This chain uses TRBV6-6 with TRBJ2-1; 9 bases align to TRBD1. Germline CDR1 MNHNY, CDR2 SVGAGI (reference sequence). The CDR3 runs to 16 residues. The CDR3 here is CAGSYEATGGYNEQFF. The CDR3 DNA reads as TGTGCCGGCAGTTACGAGGCGACAGGGGGGTACAATGAGCAGTTCTTC.

The V and J genes are TRBV3-1 and TRBJ2-3; no definite D call. Trimming shortened V by 5 bases and J by 0 bases, and 9 bases separated the two germline ends. The CDR3 is 14 residues long. From germline, CDR1 is LGHDT and CDR2 YNNKEL (reference sequence). CDR3 protein: CASSKLPSTDTQYF. Written as DNA, the CDR3 is TGTGCCAGCAGCAAGTTGCCCAGCACAGATACGCAGTATTTT.

This chain joins TRBV15 and TRBJ2-4; no clear D gene. The J call may be incorrect, as the DNA end agrees better with TRBJ2-7. Germline CDR1 reads LNHNV; CDR2 reads YYDKDF (reference sequence). This CDR3 has 13 amino acids. The chain's CDR3 is CATSSRQAYEQYF. The DNA of the CDR3 is TGTGCCACCAGCTCCCGACAAGCCTACGAGCAGTACTTC.

This clonotype was observed many times. The chain recombines TRBV29-1 with TRBJ2-5; D is possibly TRBD1 or TRBD2 (8 bases each). Trimming took off 0 bases at V and 1 base at J, with 24 bases between the two ends. The CDR3 sequence is 19 residues long. Germline values: CDR1 SQVTM, CDR2 ANQGSEA. The CDR3 DNA reads TGCAGCGTTGAAGATCCGGGCAGGGGGCGGCTAGCGGGCCAAGAGACCCAGTACTTC. Protein product: CSVEDPGRGRLAGQETQYF.

The sample holds many counts of this clonotype. The chain links TRBV29-1 to TRBJ1-1; TRBD1 matches 7 bases. CDR1 SQVTM and CDR2 ANQGSEA come from the germline V gene. The V and J ends lost 3 bases and 1 base, in that order; junction bases with no gene match: 8. The CDR3 extends over 15 amino acids. The CDR3 region is CSVDGGGQKNTEAFF. CDR3 nucleotides: TGCAGCGTTGATGGGGGGGGACAGAAGAACACTGAAGCTTTCTTT. Variable domain in full (rest from reference TRBV29-1 and TRBJ1-1): SAVISQKPSRDICQRGTSLTIQCQVDSQVTMMFWYRQQPGQSLTLIATANQGSEATYESGFVIDKFPISRPNLTFSTLTVSNMSPEDSSIYLCSVDGGGQKNTEAFFGQGTRLTVV.

About this clonotype itself: Just one base apart from a much larger clone, this may be a read error. The CDR3 region is CAYGLNGYTF. In DNA form, the CDR3 reads TGTGCCTACGGCCTCAATGGCTACACCTTC. The rearrangement links TRBV30 to TRBJ1-2; no firm D call. Germline assignment: CDR1 GTSNPN and CDR2 SVGIG (reference sequence). The CDR3 is made up of 10 amino acids. The ends were cut back, 7 bases at V and 6 bases at J, with 9 bases in the middle.

This clonotype was recorded at least ten times. J is TRBJ1-4 and V is TRBV6-6; D remains unclear. This CDR3 is 12 amino acids long. Trimming cost V 6 bases and J 6 bases, with 8 bases left between them. The germline V gene encodes CDR1 MNHNY and CDR2 SVGAGI (reference sequence). The CDR3 nucleotides are TGTGCCAGCAGCGACGGGGATGAAAAACTGTTTTTT. Amino acid sequence: CASSDGDEKLFF.

This clonotype has at least ten counts. For the CDR3, the DNA is TGTGCCAGCAGCTTTGGTACTAGCGGGGGGTTGCCCCCCTACAATGAGCAGTTCTTC. It translates to CASSFGTSGGLPPYNEQFF. The J gene is TRBJ2-1, the V gene TRBV7-9, with 12 positions matching TRBD2. The CDR3 is 19 amino acids. V dropped 3 bases and J dropped 2; count of bases not matched to a gene: 11. Germline values: CDR1 SEHNR, CDR2 FQNEAQ (reference sequence).

The chain employs TRBV20-1 and TRBJ2-3, with D perhaps TRBD2 (5 bases). With 0 bases removed from V and 1 base from J, the gap between germline ends came to 11 bases. The CDR3 is made up of 15 amino acids. Looked up from germline, CDR1 is DFQATT and CDR2 is SNEGSKA (reference sequence). The CDR3 region is CSARDPSGRTDTQYF. The CDR3, as DNA: TGCAGTGCTAGAGATCCCAGCGGTCGCACAGATACGCAGTATTTT.

This clonotype was observed many times. V gene TRBV4-2 combines with J gene TRBJ2-5; no firm D call. V dropped 0 bases and J dropped 9 bases, with 11 bases sitting between them. The length of the CDR3 is 13 residues. The germline gives CDR1 LGHNA, CDR2 YNFKEQ. CDR3 loop: CASSQDLGLAQYF. CDR3 coding DNA: TGTGCCAGCAGCCAAGATCTAGGGCTGGCCCAGTACTTC.

The chain employs TRBV18 and TRBJ1-1, with a weak D call TRBD1 (6 bases). The CDR3 has 14 amino acids. Trimming removed 3 bases from V and 6 bases from J, with 14 bases in between. Looked up from germline, CDR1 is KGHSH and CDR2 is LQKENI. In nucleotides, the CDR3 is TGTGCCAGCTCACCTAGGGGGGTTGCATCTGAAGCTTTCTTT. Protein product: CASSPRGVASEAFF.

Turning to this clonotype: A much more abundant neighbour one base away suggests this may be a read error. Written as DNA, the CDR3 is TGCAGGGCTTCCATTTATTACTATGAGCAGTTCTTC. This translates into CRASIYYYEQFF. The rearrangement links TRBV20-1 to TRBJ2-1; D uncertain. The germline V gene has CDR1 DFQATT and CDR2 SNEGSKA (reference sequence). CDR3 size: 12 residues.

This clonotype was found many times. The V call is TRBV6-5, the J call TRBJ2-7; 13 bases match TRBD2. J was trimmed by 3 bases and V by 6 bases; bases with no gene match: 8. CDR1 is MNHEY and CDR2 is SVGAGI in the germline V gene. The CDR3 loop spans 16 amino acids. The CDR3 sequence: CASRTSGGQKGYEQYF. In nucleotides, the CDR3 is TGTGCCAGCAGGACTAGCGGGGGGCAGAAAGGCTACGAGCAGTACTTC.

This clonotype was counted between two and nine times. This sequence joins TRBV18 and TRBJ1-5; 7 nucleotides align to TRBD1. The ends lost 6 bases at V and 5 bases at J; junction bases unmatched: 7. The V gene's germline CDR1 is KGHSH and CDR2 LQKENI. The CDR3 is made up of 14 amino acids. The CDR3 coding sequence is TGTGCCAGCTCCCAGGCAGGGGGTTATCAGCCCCAGCATTTT. Translation: CASSQAGGYQPQHF.

This clonotype was observed once. This chain connects TRBV12-5 to TRBJ1-2; a weak D match, TRBD1 (5 bases). CDR1 and CDR2 (germline): LGHNT, FRNRAP. Deletions cut 3 bases from V and 8 bases from J, with 13 bases between. This CDR3 has 13 amino acids. The CDR3 protein is CASGLEGNGGYTF. Here the CDR3 DNA reads TGTGCTAGTGGTTTAGAGGGGAACGGAGGCTACACCTTC. The variable domain in full, with the rest retrieved from reference TRBV12-5 and TRBJ1-2, is DARVTQTPRHKVTEMGQEVTMRCQPILGHNTVFWYRQTMMQGLELLAYFRNRAPLDDSGMPKDRFSAEMPDATLATLKIQPSEPRDSAVYFCASGLEGNGGYTFGSGTRLTVV.

The chain's CDR3 is CASTIGVDQPQHF. For the CDR3, the DNA is TGTGCCAGCACGATTGGGGTAGATCAGCCCCAGCATTTT. The chain is built from TRBV6-1 and TRBJ1-5, with unresolved D. The CDR3 spans 13 residues. V dropped 7 bases and J dropped 5 bases, with 12 bases sitting between them. Germline V CDR1 and CDR2: MNHNS, SASEGT.

The sample holds a few counts of this clonotype. A much larger clone differs by one base, so this may be a read error. The V and J genes are TRBV7-3 and TRBJ1-6; 7 positions match TRBD1. Germline V CDR1 and CDR2: SGHTA, FQGTGA. The CDR3 runs to 16 residues. In DNA form, the CDR3 reads TGTGCCAGCAGCATGTATCCTACAGGGGTCGATTCACCCCGCCACTTT. Translating it yields CASSMYPTGVDSPRHF.

This clonotype was counted ten times or more. The J gene is TRBJ2-1, the V gene TRBV7-3; D assignment may be TRBD1 or TRBD2 (6 bases each). The CDR3 length is 14 residues. CDR1 is SGHTA and CDR2 is FQGTGA in the germline V gene. V gave up 5 bases and J gave up 7 bases, with 15 bases separating them. The CDR3 region has the DNA TGTGCCAGCAGCCTGCCGGGGGCGCTGAATGAGCAGTTCTTC. Protein sequence: CASSLPGALNEQFF.

This clonotype was counted a few times. The rearrangement links TRBV12-3 or TRBV12-4 to TRBJ1-1; D not certain. V was shortened by 7 bases and J by 0 bases, with 15 bases between the two germline ends. There are 15 residues in the CDR3. The CDR3 nucleotides are TGTGCCAGCATTCCGGGCGGTAACTTGAACACTGAAGCTTTCTTT. As protein: CASIPGGNLNTEAFF.

This clonotype was counted a few times. CDR3 DNA: TGTGCCAGCACCATACCGGGACGGCAGAATCAGCCCCAGCATTTT. Encoded protein: CASTIPGRQNQPQHF. V usage is TRBV7-2 and J usage is TRBJ1-5; maybe TRBD1 (5 bases). The V and J ends lost 7 bases and 4 bases respectively, with 17 bases between them. Germline CDR1 SGHTA, CDR2 FQGNSA. The length of the CDR3 is 15 residues.

With respect to this clonotype: A much larger clone differs from this one at a single base, so this may be a read error. V is TRBV29-1 and J is TRBJ1-2, with D possibly TRBD1 on 5 matching bases. The CDR3 is 13 amino acids. V lost 4 bases and J lost 5, with 14 bases in between. Germline CDR1 and CDR2: SQVTM and ANQGSEA. CDR3: CSVGGIGRYGYTF. DNA of the CDR3: TGCAGCGTTGGGGGGATTGGTCGTTATGGCTACACCTTC.

Turning to this clonotype: Just one base apart from a much larger clone, this may be a read error. This chain uses TRBV20-1 with TRBJ2-5; TRBD1 might be the D (5 bases). The V gene lost 3 bases and the J gene lost 11 bases, with 19 bases spanning the gap. This CDR3 is built from 13 residues. Germline values: CDR1 DFQATT, CDR2 SNEGSKA (reference sequence). CDR3 nucleotide sequence: TGCAGTGCTAGGACGGCAGGGAAGAGTGAGCAGTACTTC. Translation: CSARTAGKSEQYF.

The chain has TRBV5-1 and TRBJ1-1, with 9 nucleotides matching TRBD1. Germline CDR1 SGHRS, CDR2 YFSETQ. CDR3 length: 14 residues. J was trimmed by 3 bases and V by 4 bases; bases with no gene match: 4. In nucleotides, the CDR3 is TGCGCCAGCAGCGCGAACAGGGGGCACACTGAAGCTTTCTTT. It encodes CASSANRGHTEAFF. Filled out from reference TRBV5-1 and TRBJ1-1, the complete variable domain reads KAGVTQTPRYLIKTRGQQVTLSCSPISGHRSVSWYQQTPGQGLQFLFEYFSETQRNKGNFPGRFSGRQFSNSRSEMNVSTLELGDSALYLCASSANRGHTEAFFGQGTRLTVV.

Ten or more counts support this clonotype. V is TRBV5-1 and J is TRBJ2-5, with TRBD1 matching 7 bases. After removal of 5 bases from V and 5 bases from J, the junction contained 15 bases not matched to a gene. The CDR3 is made up of 16 amino acids. The germline gives CDR1 SGHRS, CDR2 YFSETQ. The CDR3 spells CASSITGGQSGETQYF. CDR3 DNA: TGCGCCAGCAGTATTACTGGGGGACAGTCGGGGGAGACCCAGTACTTC.